The T cell receptor beta chain under discussion was sequenced for a study of OX40 agonist ivuxolimab in advanced cancers. At the level of the whole study: Ivuxolimab was an agonistic, fully human IgG2 monoclonal antibody directed against OX40 (CD134), a costimulatory receptor. Intravenous ivuxolimab was administered to patients every 2 weeks at six dose levels: 0.01, 0.1, 0.3, 1.5, 3 and 10 mg/kg. Of the approximately 50 dose-escalation patients, hepatocellular carcinoma was present in about 19, melanoma in some 15, renal cell carcinoma in 9 and head and neck cancer in 9. A male proportion of under 85% and a mean age of around 60 years, ranging from roughly 23 to 85, were recorded for the dose-escalation cohort. Prior anti-PD-1, anti-PD-L1 or anti-CTLA-4 therapy was permitted, and checkpoint inhibitors had been received by approximately 39% of dose-escalation patients. Partial responses occurred in three dose-escalation patients: two with cutaneous melanoma and one with hepatocellular carcinoma. The point of sequencing TCRbeta in the periphery was to test whether ivuxolimab changed TCR sequence diversity and drove clonal T-cell expansion. The paper describes the monotherapy dose-escalation part (N = 52 patients) of the phase I trial of ivuxolimab. Results the study describes overall, beyond this receptor: The antigen specificity of the peripheral T cells that underwent clonal expansion was not determined. In the 0.1-3.0 mg/kg groups, partial responders were among the patients with the lowest normalized peripheral clonal expansion, particularly in CD8+ T cells. Clonal expansion of both CD4+ and CD8+ blood T cells was observed from baseline to week 6 at doses 0.1 to 3.0 mg/kg. Low levels of normalized T-cell clonal expansion were also seen in some patients who did not respond. After ivuxolimab, expanded clones were on average more numerous among CD8+ T cells than among CD4+ T cells.

Genomic DNA was extracted from sorted cells for sequencing of the TCRbeta CDR3 region. TCRbeta CDR3 regions were sequenced using the immunoSEQ Assay. Drawn from immuneACCESS, this table holds only the in-frame rearrangements with V and J called that TCRdb kept. Clones are partly lost; checked studies trace under half to an unresolved V gene and leave the rest unexplained. The sample data list approximately 15,000 clones, and 70% of these were observed just once. The ten largest clones take up over 30% of the sample. The trial excluded patients who had a history of autoimmune disease or who were on systemic immunosuppression. In every dose cohort, peripheral blood was drawn for TCR sequencing at baseline, cycle 4 day 1, and cycle 7 day 1. Samples were obtained from an open-label, multicenter, first-in-human phase I dose-escalation trial of ivuxolimab. Adults with locally advanced or metastatic melanoma, renal cell, hepatocellular, or head and neck squamous cell carcinoma were enrolled in the trial. Before TCR sequencing, CD4+ and CD8+ T cells were separately sorted from peripheral blood.

This clone is categorized as medium-sized (0.01 to 0.1%). Its antigen is unknown. Per-nucleotide qualities are absent, and no much larger clonotype sits a single base away. In the germline V gene, CDR1 corresponds to SGHAT and CDR2 to FQNNGV. The CDR3, from cysteine to phenylalanine, totals 13 residues. Left in the record is the CDR3 DNA by itself, 39 bases read in frame from the first base. The germline V end is reduced by 8 bases and the J end by 4 bases; junction bases left unmatched: 4. The TCR sequence derives from an adult with an advanced solid tumor such as melanoma, head and neck, liver or kidney cancer. Specimen: CD4+ or CD8+ T cells sorted from blood, collected in a trial of the OX40 agonist ivuxolimab. The chain employs TRBV11-2 and TRBJ2-7; 11 bases in the junction line up with TRBD2. The CDR3 sequence is CASLASGRYEQYF. In nucleotides, the sequence is TGTGCCAGCCTGGCTAGCGGGAGGTACGAGCAGTACTTC.